The next 6 T cell receptor beta chains were all read from a single sample in a study of blood T cell repertoires in COVID-19. The method was immunoSEQ multiplex PCR; TCRdb's version includes in-frame clones alone and lacks a portion of them. The table lists 150,000 to 180,000 clones, 84% of them singletons. Source material: PBMCs or T cells enriched from blood (not recorded which). These receptors came from a man aged 50 or older who had recovered from COVID-19.

This rearrangement joins TRBV7-9 to TRBJ2-7; a weak D match, TRBD1 (5 bases). There are 16 residues in the CDR3. CDR1 and CDR2 (germline): SEHNR, FQNEAQ (reference sequence). The V gene lost 2 bases and the J gene lost 2 bases, with 16 bases spanning the gap. As DNA, the CDR3 is TGTGCCAGCAGCTTAATGGGTGCAGGGAAAGCCTACGAGCAGTACTTC. Encoded protein: CASSLMGAGKAYEQYF.

This clone was detected a few times. This chain joins TRBV27 and TRBJ2-1; 9 positions match TRBD2. The J segment lost 4 bases and the V segment lost 2 bases, leaving 6 bases of the junction unmatched. The CDR3 is 16 residues long. Germline assignment: CDR1 MNHEY and CDR2 SMNVEV (reference sequence). Here the CDR3 reads CASSLIAGVQYNEQFF. CDR3 in DNA: TGTGCCAGCAGTTTAATAGCGGGGGTACAGTACAATGAGCAGTTCTTC.

This clone was detected only once. The J gene is TRBJ2-1, the V gene TRBV30, with 9 bases that match TRBD2. V trimming: 8 bases; J trimming: 3 bases; junction bases outside the gene matches: 11. CDR1 and CDR2 (germline): GTSNPN, SVGIG (reference sequence). CDR3 length equals 15 residues. The CDR3 loop is CATTPGTSSYNEQFF. The CDR3 DNA reads as TGTGCCACCACCCCCGGGACTAGCAGCTACAATGAGCAGTTCTTC. Variable domain in full (rest from reference TRBV30 and TRBJ2-1): SQTIHQWPATLVQPVGSPLSLECTVEGTSNPNLYWYRQAAGRGLQLLFYSVGIGQISSEVPQNLSASRPQDRQFILSSKKLLLSDSGFYLCATTPGTSSYNEQFFGPGTRLTVL.

The chain employs TRBV7-2 and TRBJ2-1; 13 bases fit TRBD2. The CDR3 runs to 15 residues. V dropped 1 base and J dropped 8; count of bases not matched to a gene: 2. Germline V CDR1 and CDR2: SGHTA, FQGNSA. The CDR3 loop is CASSLEGLAGDEQFF. The CDR3 region has the DNA TGTGCCAGCAGCTTAGAAGGACTAGCGGGGGATGAGCAGTTCTTC.

V and J are TRBV12-3 or TRBV12-4 and TRBJ1-5; a possible D gene is TRBD1 (5 bases). Trimming left V 5 bases short and J 6 bases short, with 8 bases between. The CDR3 sequence is 12 residues long. CDR3 in DNA: TGTGCCAGCAGTACACAGGTTCAGCCCCAGCATTTT. Its translation: CASSTQVQPQHF.

V is TRBV11-2 and J is TRBJ1-6, with 10 bases lining up with TRBD1. Germline V gives CDR1 SGHAT, CDR2 FQNNGV. The V segment lost 5 bases and the J segment 7 bases; nucleotides outside the gene matches: 8. CDR3 length: 16 amino acids. Written as DNA, the CDR3 is TGTGCCAGCAGCCTGACAGGGGGCTCACGGAATTCACCCCTCCACTTT. Protein product: CASSLTGGSRNSPLHF.